The following is a T cell receptor (beta chain) sequence with its context. Measured with immunoSEQ multiplex PCR; TCRdb has only the in-frame clones, and not every one. The sample has around 130,000 clones; roughly 90% are singletons. Trimming removed 5 bases at V and 5 bases at J, with 12 bases between. This CDR3 is built from 13 residues. Germline CDR1 and CDR2: MNHEY and SMNVEV (reference sequence). This record comes from a study of control samples from healthy donors and cancer patients. The sequenced sample was blood. This receptor was identified in a man in his fifties or sixties in good health. This chain links TRBV27 with TRBJ2-5, with D unclear. CDR3 sequence (DNA): TGTGCCAGCAGTGTAAGGTCCTCGGAGACCCAGTACTTC. This encodes CASSVRSSETQYF.